This TCR beta chain appears in the sequencing data of a study of beta chain features in type 1 diabetes. TCRB transcripts that were expressed got sequenced, as all of the isolated RNA had been reverse transcribed. The repertoire was sequenced with immunoSEQ multiplex PCR; TCRdb's copy has only in-frame clones and lacks some. Here the sample spans 900,000 or so clones, around a sixth being singletons. Between the trimmed V and J ends, which lost 4 bases and 0 bases, there was a span of 14 bases. CDR1 and CDR2 (germline): SGDLS, YYNGEE. This CDR3 has 16 amino acids. The TCR sequence derives from a woman aged 18-30 years in good health. Sequenced sample: naive CD4+ T cells from blood. The genes are TRBV9 and TRBJ2-4; D call uncertain. The CDR3 DNA reads as TGTGCCAGCAGCCCCGGCCCTACCCTAGCCAAAAACATTCAGTACTTC. As protein: CASSPGPTLAKNIQYF.